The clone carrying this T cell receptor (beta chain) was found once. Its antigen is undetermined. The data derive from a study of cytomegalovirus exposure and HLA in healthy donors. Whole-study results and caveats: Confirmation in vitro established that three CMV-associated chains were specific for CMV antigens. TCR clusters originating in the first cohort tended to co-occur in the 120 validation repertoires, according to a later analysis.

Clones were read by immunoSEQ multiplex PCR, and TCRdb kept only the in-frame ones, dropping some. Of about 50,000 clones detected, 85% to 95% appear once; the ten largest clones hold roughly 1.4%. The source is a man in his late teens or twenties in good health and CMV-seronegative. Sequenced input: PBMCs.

In nucleotides, the CDR3 is TGTGCCTGGACTAGCGGGAGCACAGATACGCAGTATTTT. The encoded protein is CAWTSGSTDTQYF. This chain uses TRBV30 with TRBJ2-3; 8 nucleotides line up with TRBD2. V was pared by 4 bases and J by 0 bases, with 0 bases of the junction left unmatched. This CDR3 is built from 13 residues. Looked up from germline, CDR1 is GTSNPN and CDR2 is SVGIG (reference sequence).